This TCR beta chain was captured in a study of cytomegalovirus exposure and HLA in healthy donors. Across the study: About 85 million unique TCRs from HLA-typed donors were held in an early release of data.

A remark on this clone: Its antigen is as yet unknown.

The PCR used 60 Vbeta and 13 Jbeta primers. Sequencing used immunoSEQ multiplex PCR; TCRdb keeps in-frame clones, though not all of them. The sample lists 200,000 to 250,000 clones, under 70% seen once, with 2% to 3% in the top ten. CDR1 is SQVTM, CDR2 ANQGSEA, per germline. The CDR3 is 12 amino acids. V was pared by 7 bases and J by 5 bases, with 15 bases between. Study-wide points: Across donors, presence/absence analyses took sequencing depth to be roughly uniform.

The V call is TRBV29-1, the J call TRBJ2-7; the D gene is possibly TRBD2 (5 bases). Sequencing was done on a sample of PBMCs. The clonotype originates from a middle-aged man in good health and CMV-seropositive. CDR3 in DNA: TGCAGCGGCGGTGAGGGTCTCAACGAGCAGTACTTC. The encoded protein is CSGGEGLNEQYF.